The 17 T cell receptor beta chains presented below share a single source sample, sequenced in a study of blood T cell repertoires in COVID-19. Assay used: immunoSEQ multiplex PCR; TCRdb lists only in-frame clones, some missing. The table records about 260,000 clones, 75% to 90% of them present only once. The source material was peripheral blood. The receptors derive from a man aged 25 to 40 with active or convalescent COVID-19.

This clone has just one count. V is TRBV7-8 and J is TRBJ1-2; tentative D call: TRBD1 (6 bases). This CDR3 has 15 amino acids. V lost 5 bases and J lost 9, with 22 bases in between. Germline V gene sequence: CDR1 SGHVS, CDR2 FQNEAQ. CDR3 nucleotide sequence: TGTGCCAGCAGCCCCAGTCAGGACAGACCGGGGAGCTACACCTTC. It translates to CASSPSQDRPGSYTF.

The chain links TRBV14 to TRBJ2-7, with TRBD2 matching 7 bases. The germline CDR1 and CDR2 sequences are SGHDN and FVKESK. V trimming: 1 base; J trimming: 6 bases; junction bases outside the gene matches: 9. The CDR3 is made up of 15 amino acids. The CDR3 sequence: CASSQAGGIIPEQYF. The CDR3 region has the DNA TGTGCCAGCAGCCAAGCGGGGGGTATTATTCCCGAGCAGTACTTC.

The gene calls are TRBV1 and TRBJ1-2; the table's D call, TRBD1, has no DNA check behind it. TRBV1 is classified as a pseudogene. The CDR3 extends over 13 amino acids. The CDR3 reads CTSSRKQGLGYTF. In DNA form, the CDR3 reads TGCACCAGCAGCCGTAAACAGGGGCTTGGCTACACCTTC.

The chain carries TRBV12-3 or TRBV12-4 and TRBJ1-1, with D uncertain. The V and J ends lost 3 bases and 7 bases respectively, with 9 bases between them. CDR3 length: 12 residues. The CDR3 reads CASSLKPNEAFF. Written as DNA, the CDR3 is TGTGCCAGCAGTTTGAAGCCTAATGAAGCTTTCTTT.

The chain has TRBV5-1 and TRBJ2-3, with 10 bases fitting TRBD2. Germline lookup yields CDR1 SGHRS and CDR2 YFSETQ. The junction had 9 bases not matched to a gene; V was cut back by 0 bases and J by 2 bases. The CDR3 spans 18 residues. The CDR3 loop is CASSLAELSGGATDTQYF. In nucleotides, the CDR3 is TGCGCCAGCAGCTTGGCCGAGCTGAGCGGGGGGGCCACAGATACGCAGTATTTT.

The chain's CDR3 is CASRPAGTRKTQYF. As DNA, the CDR3 is TGTGCCAGCAGGCCAGCGGGAACCCGGAAGACCCAGTACTTC. The J gene is TRBJ2-5, the V gene TRBV6-5; 7 bases fit TRBD2. Germline V lookup: CDR1 MNHEY, CDR2 SVGAGI. The CDR3 runs 14 residues. Trimming took 6 bases from V and 6 from J; bases not matched to a gene: 10.

In this sample, this clone turned up a few times. This chain uses TRBV10-2 with TRBJ2-7; no clear D. The CDR3 has 11 amino acids. Germline values: CDR1 WSHSY, CDR2 SAAADI. V dropped 5 bases and J dropped 3 bases, with 5 bases sitting between them. CDR3 sequence: CASSPSYEQYF. The DNA for the CDR3 is TGCGCCAGCAGTCCCAGCTACGAGCAGTACTTC.

The gene calls are TRBV4-3 and TRBJ2-2; TRBD1 matches at 8 bases. Germline V gene data show CDR1 as LGHNA and CDR2 as YSLEER. With V trimmed by 4 bases and J by 6 bases, 7 bases remained unmatched. This CDR3 contains 15 residues. The DNA for the CDR3 is TGCGCCAGCAGCCCCCCCCCAGGGGGCTCCGGGGAGCTGTTTTTT. Encoded protein: CASSPPPGGSGELFF.

The genes are TRBV9 and TRBJ2-5; D might be TRBD2 (6 bases). This CDR3 spans 14 amino acids. Between the trimmed V and J ends, which lost 0 bases and 4 bases, there was a span of 10 bases. Germline V gives CDR1 SGDLS, CDR2 YYNGEE. The CDR3 loop is CASSVGRGRETQYF. The CDR3 nucleotides read TGTGCCAGCAGCGTAGGGCGGGGTAGAGAGACCCAGTACTTC. The whole variable domain, filled in from reference TRBV9 and TRBJ2-5, reads DSGVTQTPKHLITATGQRVTLRCSPRSGDLSVYWYQQSLDQGLQFLIQYYNGEERAKGNILERFSAQQFPDLHSELNLSSLELGDSALYFCASSVGRGRETQYFGPGTRLLVL.

The rearrangement joins TRBV5-8 to TRBJ2-5; 7 bases match TRBD1. The V and J ends lost 0 bases and 4 bases, in that order; junction bases with no gene match: 12. The CDR3 totals 17 residues. The V gene's germline CDR1 is SGHTS and CDR2 YDEGEE. CDR3 amino acids: CASSLGFGEGARETQYF. The DNA of the CDR3 is TGTGCCAGCAGCTTGGGATTCGGCGAGGGGGCCCGAGAGACCCAGTACTTC.

The chain carries TRBV9 and TRBJ1-4; 7 bases match TRBD1. With 0 bases clipped from V and 5 bases from J, the junction kept 4 bases outside the gene matches. This CDR3 comprises 15 residues. CDR1 is SGDLS, CDR2 YYNGEE, per germline. CDR3 amino acids: CASSVAGTVNEKLFF. CDR3 DNA: TGTGCCAGCAGCGTAGCTGGGACAGTGAATGAAAAACTGTTTTTT.

The rearrangement joins TRBV11-2 to TRBJ2-7; 7 bases match TRBD1. J gave up 2 bases and V 5 bases, and 6 bases lay outside the gene matches. This CDR3 spans 14 amino acids. Germline CDR1 and CDR2: SGHAT and FQNNGV. The CDR3 region has the DNA TGTGCCAGCAGCATCGGGGACAGAGCCTACGAGCAGTACTTC. This codes for CASSIGDRAYEQYF.

The gene calls are TRBV15 and TRBJ1-2, with D maybe TRBD1 (5 bases). There are 15 residues in the CDR3. Deletions cut 1 base from V and 6 bases from J, with 15 bases between. Germline loops: CDR1 LNHNV, CDR2 YYDKDF (reference sequence). CDR3 coding DNA: TGTGCCACCAGCAGAGTCCAGGGCGGATGGAATGGCTACACCTTC. It encodes CATSRVQGGWNGYTF. The complete variable domain, with remaining parts taken from reference TRBV15 and TRBJ1-2, reads DAMVIQNPRYQVTQFGKPVTLSCSQTLNHNVMYWYQQKSSQAPKLLFHYYDKDFNNEADTPDNFQSRRPNTSFCFLDIRSPGLGDTAMYLCATSRVQGGWNGYTFGSGTRLTVV.

The genes are TRBV27 and TRBJ2-7; D possibly corresponds to TRBD1 (5 bases). The germline V and J ends were trimmed by 1 base and 0 bases, with 10 bases remaining between them. The length of the CDR3 is 15 residues. The germline V gene encodes CDR1 MNHEY and CDR2 SMNVEV (reference sequence). CDR3 coding DNA: TGTGCCAGCAGTTTATACCAGGGAACCTCCTACGAGCAGTACTTC. Amino acids: CASSLYQGTSYEQYF.

CDR3 nucleotide sequence: TGTGCCAGCAGCCCCTGGGCAGGGATGAACTCTAATGAAAAACTGTTTTTT. Its protein product is CASSPWAGMNSNEKLFF. V usage is TRBV11-2 and J usage is TRBJ1-4; maybe TRBD1 (5 bases). Per the germline V gene, CDR1 is SGHAT and CDR2 is FQNNGV. The CDR3 runs 17 residues. The ends were cut back, 5 bases at V and 3 bases at J, with 19 bases in the middle.

This CDR3 is CASTPVGDRFIGQYF. The CDR3 DNA sequence: TGTGCCAGCACCCCGGTAGGGGACAGGTTCATAGGGCAGTATTTT. The genes are TRBV7-8 and TRBJ2-3, with TRBD1 matching 8 bases. The V gene's germline CDR1 is SGHVS and CDR2 FQNEAQ. Trimming cost V 7 bases and J 11 bases; bases outside gene matches: 17. This CDR3 comprises 15 residues. Based on the CDR3 plus reference TRBV7-8 and TRBJ2-3, the full variable domain is GAGVSQSPRYKVAKRGQDVALRCDPISGHVSLFWYQQALGQGPEFLTYFQNEAQLDKSGLPSDRFFAERPEGSVSTLKIQRTQQEDSAVYLCASTPVGDRFIGQYFGPGTRLTVL.

This chain links TRBV7-9 with TRBJ2-7; 7 bases line up with TRBD1. CDR1 and CDR2 from the germline V gene are SEHNR and FQNEAQ (reference sequence). The V and J ends lost 5 bases and 5 bases, in that order; junction bases with no gene match: 3. This CDR3 has 12 amino acids. The CDR3 nucleotides are TGTGCCAGCAGCCCAACAGGGGACGAGCAGTACTTC. This translates into CASSPTGDEQYF. Full variable domain (outside the CDR3, taken from reference TRBV7-9 and TRBJ2-7): DTGVSQNPRHKITKRGQNVTFRCDPISEHNRLYWYRQTLGQGPEFLTYFQNEAQLEKSRLLSDRFSAERPKGSFSTLEIQRTEQGDSAMYLCASSPTGDEQYFGPGTRLTVT.